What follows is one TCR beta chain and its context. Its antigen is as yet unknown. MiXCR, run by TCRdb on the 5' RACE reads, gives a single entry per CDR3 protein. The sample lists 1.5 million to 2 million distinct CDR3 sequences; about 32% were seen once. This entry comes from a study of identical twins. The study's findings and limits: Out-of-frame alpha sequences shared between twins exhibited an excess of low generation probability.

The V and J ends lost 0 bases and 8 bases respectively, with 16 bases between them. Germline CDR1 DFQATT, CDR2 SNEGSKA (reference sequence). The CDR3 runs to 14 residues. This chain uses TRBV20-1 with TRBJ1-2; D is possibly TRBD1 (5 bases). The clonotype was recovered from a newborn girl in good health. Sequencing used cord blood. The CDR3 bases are TGCAGTGCTAGAGAGGGACGGGGAGGCTACGGCTACACCTTC. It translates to CSAREGRGGYGYTF.